Listed below are T cell receptor beta chains from one sample, sequenced in a study of shared clonotypes between healthy human individuals. Produced via immunoSEQ multiplex PCR; TCRdb's table is partial and in-frame only. In the table there are under 2,500,000 clones, about 94% of which are singletons. The sequencing sample was made of naive CD4+ T cells sorted from blood. These receptors were taken from a man between 18 and 35 years old in good health. CDR3s include the opening cysteine and the closing phenylalanine or tryptophan. D genes are given only for firm matches. Rows may omit the clone size; those that give it use once, few, many or a size class.

clone size	V gene	D gene	J gene	CDR3 DNA	CDR3 protein
.	TRBV9	TRBD2	TRBJ2-2	TGTGCCAGCAGCGTAACAACTAGCGGGAGCCCCGGGGAGCTGTTTTTT	CASSVTTSGSPGELFF
.	TRBV11-2	.	TRBJ2-3	TGTGCCAGCAGCTTAGACAAGGGCACAGATACGCAGTATTTT	CASSLDKGTDTQYF
.	TRBV5-4	.	TRBJ2-7	TGTGCCAGCAGCCCGGAACAAGGTCCTCGGAGCTACGAGCAGTACTTC	CASSPEQGPRSYEQYF
once	TRBV7-2	.	TRBJ2-3	TGTGCCAGCAGCGGACCGAGACTTCTCTCTGGAGATACGCAGTATTTT	CASSGPRLLSGDTQYF
.	TRBV5-5	.	TRBJ1-4	TGTGCCAGCAGCTGGGGGGGCAGGTTAAATGAAAAACTGTTTTTT	CASSWGGRLNEKLFF
.	TRBV11-3	.	TRBJ2-5	TGTGCCAGCAGTCTAGGGTTCCAAGAGACCCAGTACTTC	CASSLGFQETQYF
once	TRBV21-1	.	TRBJ2-7	TGTGCCAGCAGCAAAAAGCGGGAGAGCTCCTACGAGCAGTACTTC	CASSKKRESSYEQYF
.	TRBV14	TRBD1	TRBJ1-6	TGTGCCAGCAGCCCCGGGACAGGGGATTTATTCCTCCACTTT	CASSPGTGDLFLHF
.	TRBV10-3	TRBD1	TRBJ2-7	TGTGCCATCAGTTCGGGACAGGGAGCCTACGAGCAGTACTTC	CAISSGQGAYEQYF
.	TRBV7-2	.	TRBJ2-3	TGTGCCAGCAGCCTCCTTGGCCACGGAGTGTATTTT	CASSLLGHGVYF
.	TRBV6-5	.	TRBJ2-1	TGTGCCAGCAGTTACCCTCCGGAAGATTTCAATGAGCAGTTCTTC	CASSYPPEDFNEQFF
.	TRBV7-8	.	TRBJ1-6	TGTGCCAGCAGCTGGGGGCAGAGCTCCTATAATTCACCCCTCCACTTT	CASSWGQSSYNSPLHF
.	TRBV7-8	.	TRBJ2-7	TGTGCCAGCAGCCGGCAGGGAGCATCCTACGAGCAGTACTTC	CASSRQGASYEQYF
.	TRBV30	.	TRBJ1-4	TGTGCCTGGAGTGAATATTCGATGAATGAAAAACTGTTTTTT	CAWSEYSMNEKLFF
.	TRBV2	.	TRBJ1-2	TGTGCCAGCAGAGAAGACAGGTCCTATGGCTACACCTTC	CASREDRSYGYTF